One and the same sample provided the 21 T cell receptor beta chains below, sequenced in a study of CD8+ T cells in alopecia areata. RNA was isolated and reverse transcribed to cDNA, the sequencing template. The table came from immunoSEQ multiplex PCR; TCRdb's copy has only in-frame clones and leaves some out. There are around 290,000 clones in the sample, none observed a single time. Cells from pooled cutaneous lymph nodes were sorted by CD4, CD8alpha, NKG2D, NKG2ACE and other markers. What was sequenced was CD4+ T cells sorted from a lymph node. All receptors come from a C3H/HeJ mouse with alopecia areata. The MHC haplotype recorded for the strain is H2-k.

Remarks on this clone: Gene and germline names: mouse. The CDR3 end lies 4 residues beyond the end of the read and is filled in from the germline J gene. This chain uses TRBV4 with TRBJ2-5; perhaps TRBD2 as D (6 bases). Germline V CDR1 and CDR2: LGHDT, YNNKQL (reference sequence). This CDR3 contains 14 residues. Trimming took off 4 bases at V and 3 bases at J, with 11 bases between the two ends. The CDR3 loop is CASSSRGGQDTQYF. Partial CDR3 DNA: TGTGCCAGCAGCTCCCGCGGGGGGCAAGAC.

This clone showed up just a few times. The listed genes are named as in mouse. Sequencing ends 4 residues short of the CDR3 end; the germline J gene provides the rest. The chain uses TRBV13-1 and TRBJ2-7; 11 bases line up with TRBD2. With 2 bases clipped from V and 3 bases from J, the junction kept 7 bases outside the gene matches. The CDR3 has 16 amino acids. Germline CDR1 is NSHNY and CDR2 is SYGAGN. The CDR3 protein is CASSELPDWGGYEQYF. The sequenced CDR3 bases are TGTGCCAGCAGTGAGCTCCCCGACTGGGGGGGCTAT.

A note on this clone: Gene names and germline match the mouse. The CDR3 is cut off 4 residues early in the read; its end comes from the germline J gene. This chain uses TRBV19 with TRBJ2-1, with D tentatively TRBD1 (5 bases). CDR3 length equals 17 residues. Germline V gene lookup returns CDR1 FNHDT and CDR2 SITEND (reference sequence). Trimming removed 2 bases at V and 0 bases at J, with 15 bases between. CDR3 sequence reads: CASSIRRQSYNYAEQFF. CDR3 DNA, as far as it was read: TGTGCCAGCAGTATTCGGAGACAGAGTTATAACTATGCT.

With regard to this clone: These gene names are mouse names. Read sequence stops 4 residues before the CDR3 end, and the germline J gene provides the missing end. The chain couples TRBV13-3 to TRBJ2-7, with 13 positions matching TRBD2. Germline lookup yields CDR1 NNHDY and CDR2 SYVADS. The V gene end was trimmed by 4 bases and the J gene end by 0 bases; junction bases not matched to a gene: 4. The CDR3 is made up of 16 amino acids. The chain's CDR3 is CASSLGLGGSSYEQYF. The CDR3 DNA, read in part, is TGTGCCAGCAGTCTGGGACTGGGGGGGAGCTCCTAT.

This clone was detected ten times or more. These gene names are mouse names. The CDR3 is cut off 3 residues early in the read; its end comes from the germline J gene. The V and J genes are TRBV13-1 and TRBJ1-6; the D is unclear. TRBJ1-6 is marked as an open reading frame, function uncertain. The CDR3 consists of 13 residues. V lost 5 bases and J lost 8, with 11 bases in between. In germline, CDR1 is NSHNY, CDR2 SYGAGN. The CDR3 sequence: CASSPTQDSPLYF. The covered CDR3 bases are TGTGCCAGCAGCCCCACTCAAGATTCGCCC.

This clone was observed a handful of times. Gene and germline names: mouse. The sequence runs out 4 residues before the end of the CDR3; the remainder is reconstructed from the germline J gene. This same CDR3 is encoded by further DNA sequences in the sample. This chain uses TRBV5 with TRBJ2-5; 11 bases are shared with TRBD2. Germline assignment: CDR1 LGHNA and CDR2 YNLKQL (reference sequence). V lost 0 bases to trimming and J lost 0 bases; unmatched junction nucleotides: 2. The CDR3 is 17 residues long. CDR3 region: CASSQEGLGVNQDTQYF. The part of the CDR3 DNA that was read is TGTGCCAGCAGCCAAGAGGGACTGGGGGTTAACCAAGAC.

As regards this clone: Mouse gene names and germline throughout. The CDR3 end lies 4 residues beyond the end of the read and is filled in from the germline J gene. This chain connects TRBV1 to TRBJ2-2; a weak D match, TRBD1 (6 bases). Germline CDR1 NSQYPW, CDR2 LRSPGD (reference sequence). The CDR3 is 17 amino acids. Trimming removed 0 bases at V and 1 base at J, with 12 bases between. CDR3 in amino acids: CTCSADPQGKNTGQLYF. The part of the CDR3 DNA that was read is TGCACCTGCAGTGCAGATCCGCAGGGGAAAAACACCGGG.

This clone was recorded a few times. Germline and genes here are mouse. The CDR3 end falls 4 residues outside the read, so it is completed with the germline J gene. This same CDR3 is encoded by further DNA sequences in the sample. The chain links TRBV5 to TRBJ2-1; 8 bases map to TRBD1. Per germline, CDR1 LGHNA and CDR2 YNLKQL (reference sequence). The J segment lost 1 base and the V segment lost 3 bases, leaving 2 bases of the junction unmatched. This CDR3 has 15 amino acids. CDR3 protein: CASSQGTGNYAEQFF. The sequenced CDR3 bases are TGTGCCAGCAGCCAGGGGACAGGAAACTATGCT.

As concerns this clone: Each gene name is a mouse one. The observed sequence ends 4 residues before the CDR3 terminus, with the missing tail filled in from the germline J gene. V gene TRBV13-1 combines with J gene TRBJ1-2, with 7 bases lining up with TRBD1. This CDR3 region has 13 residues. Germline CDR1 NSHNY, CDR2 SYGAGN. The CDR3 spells CASRDRAGSDYTF. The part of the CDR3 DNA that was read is TGTGCCAGCAGAGACAGGGCAGGGTCC.

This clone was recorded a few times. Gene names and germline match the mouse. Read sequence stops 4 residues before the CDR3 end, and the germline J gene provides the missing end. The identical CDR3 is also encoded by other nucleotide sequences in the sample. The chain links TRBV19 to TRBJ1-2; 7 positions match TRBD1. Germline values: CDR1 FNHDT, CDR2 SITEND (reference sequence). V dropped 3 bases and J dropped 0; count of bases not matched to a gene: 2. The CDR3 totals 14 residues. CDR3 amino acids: CASSNRGANSDYTF. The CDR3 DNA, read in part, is TGTGCCAGCAGTAACAGGGGAGCAAACTCC.

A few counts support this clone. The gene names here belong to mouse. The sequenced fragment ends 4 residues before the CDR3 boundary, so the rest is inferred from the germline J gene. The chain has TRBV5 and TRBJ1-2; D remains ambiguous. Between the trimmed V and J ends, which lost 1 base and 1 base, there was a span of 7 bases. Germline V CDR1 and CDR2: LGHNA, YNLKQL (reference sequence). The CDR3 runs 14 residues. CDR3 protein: CASSQVPGNSDYTF. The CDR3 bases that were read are TGTGCCAGCAGCCAAGTCCCAGGAAACTCC.

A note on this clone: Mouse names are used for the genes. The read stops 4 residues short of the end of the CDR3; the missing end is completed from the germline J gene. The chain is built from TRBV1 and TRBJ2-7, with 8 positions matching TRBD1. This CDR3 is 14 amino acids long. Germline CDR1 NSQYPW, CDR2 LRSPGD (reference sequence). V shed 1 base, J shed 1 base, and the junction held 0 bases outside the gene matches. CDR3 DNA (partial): TGCACCTGCAGTGCAGGACAGGGGTCCTAT. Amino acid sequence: CTCSAGQGSY. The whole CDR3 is CTCSAGQGSYEQYF.

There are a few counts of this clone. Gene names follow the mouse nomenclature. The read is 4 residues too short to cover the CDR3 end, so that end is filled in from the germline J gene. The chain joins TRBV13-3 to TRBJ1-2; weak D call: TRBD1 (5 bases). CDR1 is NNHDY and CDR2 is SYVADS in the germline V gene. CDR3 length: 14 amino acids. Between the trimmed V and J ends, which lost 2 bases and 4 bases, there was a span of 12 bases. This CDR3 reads CASSEGGEGSDYTF. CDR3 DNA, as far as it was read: TGTGCCAGCAGTGAGGGGGGGGAGGGCTCC.

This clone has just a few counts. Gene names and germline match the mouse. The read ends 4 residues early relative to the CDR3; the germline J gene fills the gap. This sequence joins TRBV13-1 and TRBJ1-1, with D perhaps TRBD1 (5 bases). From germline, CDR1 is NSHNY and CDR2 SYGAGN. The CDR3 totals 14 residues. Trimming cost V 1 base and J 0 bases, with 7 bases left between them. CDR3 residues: CASSDRTTNTEVFF. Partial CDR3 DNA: TGTGCCAGCAGTGATCGGACAACAAACACA.

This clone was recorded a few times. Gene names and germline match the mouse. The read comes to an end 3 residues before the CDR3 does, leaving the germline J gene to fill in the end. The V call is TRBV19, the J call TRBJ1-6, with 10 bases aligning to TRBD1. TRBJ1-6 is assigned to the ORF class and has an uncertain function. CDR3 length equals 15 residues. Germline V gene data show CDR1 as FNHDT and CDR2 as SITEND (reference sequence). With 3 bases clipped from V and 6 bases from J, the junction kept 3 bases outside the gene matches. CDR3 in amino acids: CASSRQGALNSPLYF. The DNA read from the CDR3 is TGTGCCAGCAGTAGACAGGGGGCGCTTAATTCGCCC.

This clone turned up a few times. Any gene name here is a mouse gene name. Incomplete CDR3 DNA: TGTGCCAGCAGTGATTTGGGACAGGGGGCCTCC. It encodes CASSDLGQGAS. The entire CDR3 protein reads CASSDLGQGASDYTF. This sequence joins TRBV13-3 and TRBJ1-2; 12 bases map to TRBD1. The CDR3 end lies 4 residues beyond the end of the read and is filled in from the germline J gene. The germline V gene encodes CDR1 NNHDY and CDR2 SYVADS. The CDR3 spans 15 residues. The V and J ends lost 1 base and 4 bases, in that order; junction bases with no gene match: 2.

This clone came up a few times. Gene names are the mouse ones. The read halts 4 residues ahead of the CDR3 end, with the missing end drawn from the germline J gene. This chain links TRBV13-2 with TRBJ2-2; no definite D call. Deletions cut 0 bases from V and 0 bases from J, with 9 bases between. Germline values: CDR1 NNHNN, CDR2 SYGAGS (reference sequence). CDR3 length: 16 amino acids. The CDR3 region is CASGDGGAANTGQLYF. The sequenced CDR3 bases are TGTGCCAGCGGTGATGGGGGTGCTGCAAACACCGGG.

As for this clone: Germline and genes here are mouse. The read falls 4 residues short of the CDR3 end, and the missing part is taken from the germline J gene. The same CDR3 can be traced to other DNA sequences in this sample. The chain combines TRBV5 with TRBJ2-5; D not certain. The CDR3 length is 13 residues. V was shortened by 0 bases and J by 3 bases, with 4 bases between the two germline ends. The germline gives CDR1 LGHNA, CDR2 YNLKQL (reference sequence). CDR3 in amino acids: CASSQEGQDTQYF. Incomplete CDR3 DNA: TGTGCCAGCAGCCAAGAAGGGCAAGAC.

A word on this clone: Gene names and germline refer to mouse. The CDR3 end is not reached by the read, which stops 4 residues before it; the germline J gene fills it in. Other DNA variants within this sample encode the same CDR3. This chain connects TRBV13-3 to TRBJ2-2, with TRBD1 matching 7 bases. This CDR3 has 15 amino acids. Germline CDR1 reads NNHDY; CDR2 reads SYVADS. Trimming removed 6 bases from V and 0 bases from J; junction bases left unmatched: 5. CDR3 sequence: CASTRQGANTGQLYF. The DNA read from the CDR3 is TGTGCCAGCACCCGACAGGGAGCAAACACCGGG.

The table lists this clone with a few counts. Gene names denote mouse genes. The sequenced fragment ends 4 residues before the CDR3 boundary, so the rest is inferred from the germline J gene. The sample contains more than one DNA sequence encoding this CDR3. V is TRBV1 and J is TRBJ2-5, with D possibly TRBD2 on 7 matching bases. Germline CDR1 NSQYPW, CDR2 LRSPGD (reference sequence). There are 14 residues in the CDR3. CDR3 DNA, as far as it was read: TGCACCTGCAGTGCAGACGGGGGGCGAGAC. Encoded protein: CTCSADGGRD. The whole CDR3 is CTCSADGGRDTQYF. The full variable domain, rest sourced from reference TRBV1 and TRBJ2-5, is VTLLEQNPRWRLVPRGQAVNLRCILKNSQYPWMSWYQQDLQKQLQWLFTLRSPGDKEVKSLPGADYLATRVTDTELRLQVANMSQGRTLYCTCSADGGRDTQYFGPGTRLLVL.

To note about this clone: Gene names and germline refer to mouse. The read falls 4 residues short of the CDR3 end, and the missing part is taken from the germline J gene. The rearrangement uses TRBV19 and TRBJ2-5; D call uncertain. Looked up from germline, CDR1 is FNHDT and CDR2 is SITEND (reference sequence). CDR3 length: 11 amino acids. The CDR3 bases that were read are TGTGCCAGCAGTTCAGGTGAC. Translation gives CASSSGD. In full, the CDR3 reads CASSSGDTQYF.